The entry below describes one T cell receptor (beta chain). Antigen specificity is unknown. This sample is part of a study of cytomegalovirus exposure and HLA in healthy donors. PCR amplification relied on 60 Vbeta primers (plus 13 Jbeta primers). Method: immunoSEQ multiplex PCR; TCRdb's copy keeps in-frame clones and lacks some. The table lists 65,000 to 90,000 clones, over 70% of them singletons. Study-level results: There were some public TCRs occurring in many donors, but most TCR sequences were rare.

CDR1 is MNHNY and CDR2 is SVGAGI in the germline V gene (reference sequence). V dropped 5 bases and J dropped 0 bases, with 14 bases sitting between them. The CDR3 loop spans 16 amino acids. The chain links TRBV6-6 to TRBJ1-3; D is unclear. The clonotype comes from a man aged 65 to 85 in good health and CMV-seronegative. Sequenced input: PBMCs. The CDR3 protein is CASSPPRQPSGNTIYF. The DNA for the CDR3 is TGTGCCAGCAGTCCACCCAGACAACCCTCTGGAAACACCATATATTTT.